This T cell receptor beta chain was sequenced in a study of T cell repertoires in cytomegalovirus infection. Germline values: CDR1 SGHAT, CDR2 FQNNGV. V lost 5 bases to trimming and J lost 4 bases, with 15 bases between them. There are 15 residues in the CDR3. TCRdb called the reads again in MiXCR, with one record for every CDR3 protein. The table shows approximately 260,000 distinct CDR3 sequences, with about 15% occurring only once. There are a few counts of this clonotype. The TCR sequence derives from a human donor in good health (CMV status not recorded). Some clones in this sample may be carry-over from other donors' samples. The specimen was CD8+ T cells from PBMCs. J is TRBJ2-1 and V is TRBV11-2; perhaps TRBD1 as D (5 bases). In DNA, the CDR3 is TGTGCCAGCAGCCTCCTGACAGACCCGTACAATGAGCAGTTCTTC. It encodes CASSLLTDPYNEQFF.